The rows below give T cell receptor beta chains drawn from one sample of a study of blood T cell repertoires in COVID-19. Clones were sequenced by immunoSEQ multiplex PCR, and TCRdb holds only the in-frame ones, with some missing. The profile shows about 270,000 clones, roughly nine tenths of them singletons. The sequencing input was PBMCs or T cells enriched from blood (not recorded which). These receptors originate from a woman under 30 who had recovered from COVID-19. CDR3s include the opening cysteine and the closing phenylalanine or tryptophan. A D gene is named only where the DNA matches it firmly. Clone size, where shown, is once, few, many, or a class for clones that have expanded.

D gene	clone size	V gene	J gene	CDR3 DNA	CDR3 protein
-	-	TRBV6-4	TRBJ1-6	TGTGCCAGCAGTGTTCAGGGTAATTCACCCCTCCACTTT	CASSVQGNSPLHF
TRBD1	-	TRBV7-9	TRBJ1-1	TGTGCCAGCAGCCCACTACAGGGGGCAGCTGAAGCTTTCTTT	CASSPLQGAAEAFF
-	-	TRBV3-1/TRBV3-2	TRBJ2-5	TGTGCCAGCAGCCAAGTCCGAGGTGGAGAGACCCAGTACTTC	CASSQVRGGETQYF
-	-	TRBV14	TRBJ1-1	TGTGCCAGCATTGAGGGAGGGACTGAAGCTTTCTTT	CASIEGGTEAFF
-	-	TRBV9	TRBJ1-3	TGTGCCAGCAGCGTAACAGGGCAGGAGGCCGGAAACACCATATATTTT	CASSVTGQEAGNTIYF
-	once	TRBV6-5	TRBJ1-1	TGTGCCAGCAGCCGCGTCGGTTATGAAGCTTTCTTT	CASSRVGYEAFF
-	-	TRBV6-5	TRBJ2-2	TGTGCCACCCTGGGGGGCACCGGGGAGCTGTTTTTT	CATLGGTGELFF
TRBD1	-	TRBV29-1	TRBJ2-7	TGCAGCGTCAGGACAGGGAATACCTACGAGCAGTACTTC	CSVRTGNTYEQYF
-	-	TRBV30	TRBJ1-1	TGTGCCTGGACAGGGGTTAACACTGAAGCTTTCTTT	CAWTGVNTEAFF
-	few	TRBV4-1	TRBJ1-6	TGCGCCAGCAGACCCAGGGTCCTCCTCTATAATTCACCCCTCCACTTT	CASRPRVLLYNSPLHF
-	-	TRBV19	TRBJ2-3	TGTGCCAGCCGGACTAGCACAGATACGCAGTATTTT	CASRTSTDTQYF
-	-	TRBV5-4	TRBJ1-3	TGTGCCAGCAGCTTGGTGGGGGCAGGGAGCTCTGGAAACACCATATATTTT	CASSLVGAGSSGNTIYF
TRBD1	few	TRBV4-1	TRBJ1-5	TGCGCCAGCAGCCATCCCTTTCCGGGACAGGGAGCGGAAAATAATCAGCCCCAGCATTTT	CASSHPFPGQGAENNQPQHF
-	once	TRBV30	TRBJ1-1	TGTGGCGTGGCGGGGGCTGAAGCTTTCTTT	CGVAGAEAFF
TRBD1	once	TRBV19	TRBJ2-2	TGTGCCACCACTTTGCAGGGGGTCACCGGGGAGCTGTTTTTT	CATTLQGVTGELFF
-	-	TRBV5-6	TRBJ2-3	TGTGCCAGCAGCTTACAGCACACAGATACGCAGTATTTT	CASSLQHTDTQYF
-	-	TRBV27	TRBJ2-5	TGTGCCAGCAGTTCGCAAGAGACCCAGTACTTC	CASSSQETQYF
-	-	TRBV4-1	TRBJ1-5	TGCGCCAGCAGCCCGGTAGGCGGGGCTATCGGCAATCAGCCCCAGCATTTT	CASSPVGGAIGNQPQHF
TRBD2	-	TRBV5-4	TRBJ2-3	TGTGCCAGCAGCTCCCGACTAGCGGGGGGATCAGATACGCAGTATTTT	CASSSRLAGGSDTQYF
-	-	TRBV21-1	TRBJ1-1	TGTGCCAGCAGCAAACGAGGCCGTCTAGAAGCTTTCTTT	CASSKRGRLEAFF
TRBD1	-	TRBV9	TRBJ1-2	TGTGCCAGCAGCGGACAGGGGCGGATCTATGGCTACACCTTC	CASSGQGRIYGYTF
-	-	TRBV6-5	TRBJ1-2	TGTGCCAGCAAGGACAGCCTAATTAACTATGGCTACACCTTC	CASKDSLINYGYTF
TRBD2	-	TRBV18	TRBJ2-7	TGTGCCAGCTCAACGACTAGCGGGGAAAACGAGCAGTACTTC	CASSTTSGENEQYF
-	-	TRBV27	TRBJ1-1	TGTGCCAGCAGTTTATTGGGCCTAGGGGAGGGCACTGAAGCTTTCTTT	CASSLLGLGEGTEAFF
-	-	TRBV5-1	TRBJ1-1	TGCGCCAGCAGCTCAGGGGAGAAGAACACTGAAGCTTTCTTT	CASSSGEKNTEAFF
TRBD1	-	TRBV2	TRBJ1-2	TGTGCCAGCAACGATGACAGGGATGTCTATGGCTACACCTTC	CASNDDRDVYGYTF
-	-	TRBV2	TRBJ1-1	TGTGCCAGCAAGGGGAGGCACCGGAACACTGAAGCTTTCTTT	CASKGRHRNTEAFF
-	-	TRBV11-2	TRBJ1-2	TGTGCCAGCAGCTTAGGAGGTGGTGGCTATGGCTACACCTTC	CASSLGGGGYGYTF
-	-	TRBV7-9	TRBJ1-5	TGTGCCAGCAGCTTAGGACAAGGCAATCAGCCCCAGCATTTT	CASSLGQGNQPQHF
TRBD2	-	TRBV6-5	TRBJ2-1	TGTGCCAGCAGTTCCCCCGGGGGGGCCTGGGACAATGAGCAGTTCTTC	CASSSPGGAWDNEQFF
-	-	TRBV2	TRBJ1-6	TGTGCCACCGGAGCCCAGACAGTTAATTCACCCCTCCACTTT	CATGAQTVNSPLHF
-	-	TRBV4-2	TRBJ2-7	TGTGCCAGCAGCCAAGGACTAGACCTTTACGAGCAGTACTTC	CASSQGLDLYEQYF
-	-	TRBV5-1	TRBJ2-7	TGCGCCAGCAGCTTGGACAATAACTACGAGCAGTACTTC	CASSLDNNYEQYF
-	-	TRBV15	TRBJ1-2	TGTGCCACCAGCAGGGGTACTCAAGGGGCGTCCTATGGCTACACCTTC	CATSRGTQGASYGYTF
TRBD1	once	TRBV4-1	TRBJ2-7	TGCGCCAGCAGCCAACCCGGGACAGGGGAGGGAGAGCAGTACTTC	CASSQPGTGEGEQYF
-	-	TRBV4-2	TRBJ2-2	TGTGCCAGCAGCCAAGGCAGGGAGGACACCGGGGAGCTGTTTTTT	CASSQGREDTGELFF
-	-	TRBV5-1	TRBJ2-1	TGCGCCAGCAGCTCAGATATTTCCTACAATGAGCAGTTCTTC	CASSSDISYNEQFF
TRBD1	-	TRBV5-1	TRBJ1-1	TGCGCCAGCAGCTCCGGGACAGGGGGATGGACCACTGAAGCTTTCTTT	CASSSGTGGWTTEAFF
-	-	TRBV2	TRBJ1-1	TGTGCCGGCGGGAGAGGGAATTTGAACACTGAAGCTTTCTTT	CAGGRGNLNTEAFF
-	-	TRBV5-4	TRBJ2-3	TGTGCCAGCAGCCCGGGGTCAGAGAAAGGGACTGCGAATACGCAGTATTTT	CASSPGSEKGTANTQYF
TRBD2	-	TRBV2	TRBJ2-3	TGTGCCAGCACCGGGACTAGCGGGGGAGCAGATACGCAGTATTTT	CASTGTSGGADTQYF
TRBD2	-	TRBV3-1/TRBV3-2	TRBJ2-3	TGTGCCAGCAGCCCCGAGTCGACTAGCGGGGGGGCCCAGTTCACAGATACGCAGTATTTT	CASSPESTSGGAQFTDTQYF
TRBD1	once	TRBV6-5	TRBJ1-5	TGTGCCAGCATCAACAGGGGGCGTGAACAGCCCCAGCATTTT	CASINRGREQPQHF
TRBD2	-	TRBV6-5	TRBJ2-1	TGTGCCAGCAGCCGACTAGCGGGGGGGTTGGATGAGCAGTTCTTC	CASSRLAGGLDEQFF
TRBD1	-	TRBV4-1	TRBJ1-4	TGCGCCAGCAGCCAAGGACAGGGGCTCGATGCAACTAATGAAAAACTGTTTTTT	CASSQGQGLDATNEKLFF
TRBD1	-	TRBV6-4	TRBJ1-1	TGTGCCAGCAGTGACTCGGACAGGGGGCAAACTGAAGCTTTCTTT	CASSDSDRGQTEAFF
TRBD1	-	TRBV6-5	TRBJ1-5	TGTGCCAGCAGCCGACAGGGCAGGGGTCAGCCCCAGCATTTT	CASSRQGRGQPQHF
-	-	TRBV7-4	TRBJ1-3	TGTGCCAGCAGCTCCAACCTTTTAGAGGCACTAGCTTCTGGAAACACCATATATTTT	CASSSNLLEALASGNTIYF
-	-	TRBV5-6	TRBJ2-7	TGTGCCAGCAGCTTAAACAACTACGAGCAGTACTTC	CASSLNNYEQYF
-	-	TRBV3-1/TRBV3-2	TRBJ1-5	TGTGCCAGCAGCCCCGGGGGGGGCAATCAGCCCCAGCATTTT	CASSPGGGNQPQHF
TRBD2	-	TRBV2	TRBJ2-7	TGTGCCAGCAGAAGCAGCGGGGGGGCTTACGAGCAGTACTTC	CASRSSGGAYEQYF
TRBD2	-	TRBV2	TRBJ2-2	TGTGCCAGCACTCCGAGGAGCGGGGTAACCGGGGAGCTGTTTTTT	CASTPRSGVTGELFF